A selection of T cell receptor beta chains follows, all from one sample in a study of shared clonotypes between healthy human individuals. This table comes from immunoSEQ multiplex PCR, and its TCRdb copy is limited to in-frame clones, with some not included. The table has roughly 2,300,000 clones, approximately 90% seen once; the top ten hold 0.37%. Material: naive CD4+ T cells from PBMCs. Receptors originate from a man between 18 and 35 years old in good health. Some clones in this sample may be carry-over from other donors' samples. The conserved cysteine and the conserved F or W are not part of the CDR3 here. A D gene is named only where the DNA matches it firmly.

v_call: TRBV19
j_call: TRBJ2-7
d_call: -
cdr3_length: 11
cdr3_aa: ASSVGRTYEQY

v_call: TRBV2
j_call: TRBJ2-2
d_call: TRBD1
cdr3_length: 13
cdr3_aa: ASSESRGRTGELF

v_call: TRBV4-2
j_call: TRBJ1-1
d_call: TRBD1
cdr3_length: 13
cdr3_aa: ASSPNRGRITEAF

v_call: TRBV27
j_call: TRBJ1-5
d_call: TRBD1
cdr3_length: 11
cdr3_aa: ASSLGTGQPQH

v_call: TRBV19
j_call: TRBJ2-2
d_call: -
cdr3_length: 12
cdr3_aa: ASRGSPNTGELF

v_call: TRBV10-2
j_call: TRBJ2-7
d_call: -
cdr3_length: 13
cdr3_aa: ATIDLSGQRDEQY

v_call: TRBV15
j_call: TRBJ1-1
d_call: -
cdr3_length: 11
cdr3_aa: ATSAEMNTEAF

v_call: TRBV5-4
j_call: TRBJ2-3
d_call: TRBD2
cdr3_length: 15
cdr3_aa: ASSLTSGIGYADTQY

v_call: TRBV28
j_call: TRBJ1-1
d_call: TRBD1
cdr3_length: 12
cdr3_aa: ASSTRQGTTEAF

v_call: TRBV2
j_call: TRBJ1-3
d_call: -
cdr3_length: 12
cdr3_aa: ASSVADSGNTIY

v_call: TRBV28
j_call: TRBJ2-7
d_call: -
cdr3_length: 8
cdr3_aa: ASSHLEQY

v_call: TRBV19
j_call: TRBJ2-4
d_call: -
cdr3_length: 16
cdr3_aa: ASSIEPSVVRAKNIQY

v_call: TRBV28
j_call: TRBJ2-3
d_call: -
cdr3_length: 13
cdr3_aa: ASSLLRARTDTQY

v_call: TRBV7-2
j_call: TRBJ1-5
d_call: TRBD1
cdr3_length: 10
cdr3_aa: ASSDRDQPQH

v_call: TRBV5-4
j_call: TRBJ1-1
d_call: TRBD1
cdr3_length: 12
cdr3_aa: ASSTGTGGTEAF

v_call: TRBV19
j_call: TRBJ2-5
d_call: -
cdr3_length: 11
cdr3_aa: ASALSGPETQY

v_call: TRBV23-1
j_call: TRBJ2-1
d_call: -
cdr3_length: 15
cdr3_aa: ASSPLKTGTHNNEQF

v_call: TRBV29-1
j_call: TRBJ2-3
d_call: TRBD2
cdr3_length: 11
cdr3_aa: SVALGLAPPRY

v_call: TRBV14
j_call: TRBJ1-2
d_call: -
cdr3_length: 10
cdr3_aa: ASSPTGSRYT